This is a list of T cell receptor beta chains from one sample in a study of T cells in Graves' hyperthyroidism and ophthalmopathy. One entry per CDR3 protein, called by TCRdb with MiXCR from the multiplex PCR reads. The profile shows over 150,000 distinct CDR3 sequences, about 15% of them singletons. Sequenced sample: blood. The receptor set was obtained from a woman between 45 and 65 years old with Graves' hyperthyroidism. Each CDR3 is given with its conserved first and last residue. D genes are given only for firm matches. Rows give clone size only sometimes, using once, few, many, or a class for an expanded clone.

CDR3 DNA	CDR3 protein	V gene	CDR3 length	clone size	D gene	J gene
TGTGCCAGCAGAACTGGGGGACAGGCGGAGGAAAATGAGCAGTTCTTC	CASRTGGQAEENEQFF	TRBV6-1	16	many	TRBD1	TRBJ2-1
TGTGCCAGCAGCTTAAGTCAATCCGGTGGATCCTACAATGAGCAGTTCTTC	CASSLSQSGGSYNEQFF	TRBV7-9	17	NA	NA	TRBJ2-1
TGTGCCAGCAGCCCAAGGACAGGGGTGTGGGGTGCTAATGAAAAACTGTTTTTT	CASSPRTGVWGANEKLFF	TRBV28	18	many	TRBD1	TRBJ1-4
TGTGCCAGCAGCTTCGCGGCAAGGCAGGCTGGCTACACCTTC	CASSFAARQAGYTF	TRBV5-5	14	many	NA	TRBJ1-2
TGCAGTGCTAGCGTTCGGGATAGCACAGATACGCAGTATTTT	CSASVRDSTDTQYF	TRBV20-1	14	NA	NA	TRBJ2-3
TGTGCCAGCAGCTTGACAGGGTCTAATTCACCCCTCCACTTT	CASSLTGSNSPLHF	TRBV5-5	14	few	NA	TRBJ1-6
TGTGCCAGCAGGAGCTTGGATAGGAGCTCCCAGTACTTC	CASRSLDRSSQYF	TRBV6-1	13	few	NA	TRBJ2-5
TGTGCCAGCTCTAGACTAGCGGAGACTTACAATGAGCAGTTCTTC	CASSRLAETYNEQFF	TRBV7-6	15	many	TRBD2	TRBJ2-1
TGTGCCAGCAGTTTACAGGCCCTGAGGACTGAAGCTTTCTTT	CASSLQALRTEAFF	TRBV28	14	many	NA	TRBJ1-1
TGTGCCAGCAGCCCCCATATAGGGGCCGGGGAGCTGTTTTTT	CASSPHIGAGELFF	TRBV3-1	14	NA	NA	TRBJ2-2
TGCAGTGCTAGAGCAGGGGGACTAGCGGGAGACTACGAGCAGTACTTC	CSARAGGLAGDYEQYF	TRBV20-1	16	many	TRBD2	TRBJ2-7
TGTGCCAGCAGCCCAGGACAGGGGAGATACAATGAGCAGTTCTTC	CASSPGQGRYNEQFF	TRBV7-9	15	NA	TRBD1	TRBJ2-1
TGCAGTGCTAGTGGTGGGTCGAGCGGAGGCTCCTACAATGAGCAGTTCTTC	CSASGGSSGGSYNEQFF	TRBV20-1	17	many	NA	TRBJ2-1
TGTGCCAGCAGTTTACCTAAGACTAGGCAGTACTTC	CASSLPKTRQYF	TRBV12-3/TRBV12-4	12	many	NA	TRBJ2-7
TGTGCCTCTCCCAGACAGTTCTCCTACAATGAGCAGTTCTTC	CASPRQFSYNEQFF	TRBV30	14	NA	NA	TRBJ2-1
TGTGCCAGCAGTTACTACCCTGGGGAGACCCAGTACTTC	CASSYYPGETQYF	TRBV6-5	13	NA	NA	TRBJ2-5
TGTGCCAGCAGTATAAACAGGGGGGAAGCTTTCTTT	CASSINRGEAFF	TRBV28	12	NA	TRBD1	TRBJ1-1
TGTGCCAGCAGCTTAGGGGCGGGAGGGCCTTGGGATACGCAGTATTTT	CASSLGAGGPWDTQYF	TRBV11-2	16	few	TRBD2	TRBJ2-3
TGCAGCGTCATACCCCCAACAGGGGGACCCTACAATGAGCAGTTCTTC	CSVIPPTGGPYNEQFF	TRBV29-1	16	few	TRBD1	TRBJ2-1
TGTGCCAGCAGCCCACCAGGGGCAGGTGTAAACACCGGGGAGCTGTTTTTT	CASSPPGAGVNTGELFF	TRBV7-9	17	few	NA	TRBJ2-2
TGTGCCAGCAGTCCCGGGACAGGGGGATTCGGGGAGCTGTTTTTT	CASSPGTGGFGELFF	TRBV12-3/TRBV12-4	15	NA	TRBD1	TRBJ2-2
TGTGCCAGCAGCCAGGGGTTAGCGGGAGGGCTAGCGAACACCGGGGAGCTGTTTTTT	CASSQGLAGGLANTGELFF	TRBV7-6	19	few	TRBD2	TRBJ2-2
TGTGCCAGCAGTTCCCGAGGAGGCAATCAGCCCCAGCATTTT	CASSSRGGNQPQHF	TRBV6-1	14	many	NA	TRBJ1-5
TGCAGTGCTAGAGCCAGCGGGAGGACCGGGGAGCTGTTTTTT	CSARASGRTGELFF	TRBV20-1	14	NA	TRBD2	TRBJ2-2
TGTGCCAGCAGTTTTAGGGGACAGGGGGTAGGCAATCAGCCCCAGCATTTT	CASSFRGQGVGNQPQHF	TRBV28	17	NA	TRBD1	TRBJ1-5
TGTGCCAGCAGTTTATCCTCCGCGGTGCCCTACGAGCAGTACTTC	CASSLSSAVPYEQYF	TRBV27	15	few	NA	TRBJ2-7
TGTGCCAGCACCTTGGACAGCACAGATACGCAGTATTTT	CASTLDSTDTQYF	TRBV6-5	13	many	NA	TRBJ2-3
TGCAGCGGGGGCGAGGAGACCCAGTACTTC	CSGGEETQYF	TRBV29-1	10	NA	NA	TRBJ2-5
TGCAGTGCTAGAGCGGGGGACACGAATAATTCACCCCTCCACTTT	CSARAGDTNNSPLHF	TRBV20-1	15	NA	NA	TRBJ1-6
TGCAGCGTTGAAGGCGCAGGGGGTTTGAGCTCCTACGAGCAGTACTTC	CSVEGAGGLSSYEQYF	TRBV29-1	16	NA	TRBD1	TRBJ2-7
TGTGCCAGCAGCTTAACCAAAGCCGCGACTCTGCCTGGGGATGCGCAGTTCTTC	CASSLTKAATLPGDAQFF	TRBV5-6	18	NA	NA	TRBJ2-1
TGTGCCTGGAGTTCGGGTCGGACTGAAGCTTTCTTT	CAWSSGRTEAFF	TRBV30	12	many	NA	TRBJ1-1
TGTGCCAGCAGTGGGGATGAGCAGTTCTTC	CASSGDEQFF	TRBV25-1	10	NA	NA	TRBJ2-1
TGTGCCAGCAGCTCCTCTCACGGCTATGGCTACACCTTC	CASSSSHGYGYTF	TRBV7-9	13	NA	NA	TRBJ1-2
TGCAGTGCTAGTCGTAATAGCGGGAACACCGGGGAGCTGTTTTTT	CSASRNSGNTGELFF	TRBV20-1	15	NA	NA	TRBJ2-2
TGTGCCAGCAGTCTCTCTAGCGGGAGTGGAGATACGCAGTATTTT	CASSLSSGSGDTQYF	TRBV27	15	NA	TRBD2	TRBJ2-3
TGCGCCAGCAGCTTGAACCAGGATCAGCCCCAGCATTTT	CASSLNQDQPQHF	TRBV5-1	13	few	NA	TRBJ1-5
TGCAGTGGCCAACAGGGGAGCTCCTACAATGAGCAGTTCTTC	CSGQQGSSYNEQFF	TRBV20-1	14	many	TRBD1	TRBJ2-1
TGTGCCAGCAGCCAAGATTACAGCACCTATGGCTACACCTTC	CASSQDYSTYGYTF	TRBV4-2	14	few	NA	TRBJ1-2
TGTGCCAGCGGCCGTCAGCCGGGTCCCTCTGGGGCCAACGTCCTGACTTTC	CASGRQPGPSGANVLTF	TRBV3-1	17	NA	NA	TRBJ2-6
TGTGCCAGCAGTCAGCCCCTAGCGGGTGTCAATGAGCAGTTCTTC	CASSQPLAGVNEQFF	TRBV12-3/TRBV12-4	15	many	TRBD2	TRBJ2-1
TGCGCCAGCAGCCCCCCCGGGACTAGTATTAAGCAGTTCTTC	CASSPPGTSIKQFF	TRBV5-1	14	few	TRBD2	TRBJ2-1
TGTGCCAGCAGCCAAACCGGGACAGGGAGGATTAACTATGGCTACACCTTC	CASSQTGTGRINYGYTF	TRBV3-1	17	few	TRBD1	TRBJ1-2
TGCAGTGCTAGCCCGCTACTAGCGGGAGGAGAGACCCAGTACTTC	CSASPLLAGGETQYF	TRBV20-1	15	many	TRBD2	TRBJ2-5
TGTGCCAGCAGCTTAATGAACAGGGGCGCTTTCAATCAGCCCCAGCATTTT	CASSLMNRGAFNQPQHF	TRBV7-8	17	NA	TRBD1	TRBJ1-5
TGTGCCAGCACCCTTCAGGGGGAGGGCCTTAATGAGCAGTTCTTC	CASTLQGEGLNEQFF	TRBV5-4	15	few	NA	TRBJ2-1
TGTGCCAGCAGCCTCGGGAATTCAGATCAGCCCCAGCATTTT	CASSLGNSDQPQHF	TRBV3-1	14	many	NA	TRBJ1-5
TGCAGCGTTGAGTTAAGCGGGAGGGTCAATGAGCAGTTCTTC	CSVELSGRVNEQFF	TRBV29-1	14	NA	TRBD2	TRBJ2-1
TGTGCCAGCAGTCACGACAGGTCGGCTGAGCAGTTCTTC	CASSHDRSAEQFF	TRBV7-9	13	many	NA	TRBJ2-1
TGTGCTAGTGGTTTGCAACTCGGGTTGCCCACTGAAGCTTTCTTT	CASGLQLGLPTEAFF	TRBV12-5	15	many	NA	TRBJ1-1
TGTGCCTGGAGTGGACCCGGGTCGCAGGTCTTC	CAWSGPGSQVF	TRBV30	11	few	NA	TRBJ2-1
TGTGCCAGCAGAGCAAGGGGCCGTGGTAATGAGCAGTTCTTC	CASRARGRGNEQFF	TRBV11-3	14	many	NA	TRBJ2-1
TGTGCCAGCAGTTACTCTAAGGGGGGGGGAAACACCATATATTTT	CASSYSKGGGNTIYF	TRBV6-5	15	NA	NA	TRBJ1-3